This T cell receptor (beta chain) is from a study of OX40 agonist ivuxolimab in advanced cancers. About the research overall: Patients achieving partial responses numbered three: one hepatocellular carcinoma case and two cutaneous melanoma cases.

Study-level points and caveats: Researchers report that CD8+ T cells had, on average, more expanded clones than CD4+.

Libraries were prepared by immunoSEQ multiplex PCR; TCRdb keeps only in-frame clonotypes and omits some of them. The repertoire consists of over 150,000 clones, with roughly 94% occurring once and the leading ten covering 0.31%. A word on this clone: Its matching antigen is unknown.

Patients were excluded for autoimmune disease history or systemic immunosuppression. The TCR sequence derives from an adult with an advanced solid tumor such as melanoma, head and neck, liver or kidney cancer. The sample consisted of CD4+ or CD8+ T cells sorted from blood, taken in a trial of the OX40 agonist ivuxolimab.

CDR3 sequence (DNA): TGTGCCAGCAGTGACTGGGGGCTAGCGGGAGTCGAAGAGCAGTACTTC. Protein sequence: CASSDWGLAGVEEQYF. V gene TRBV6-4 combines with J gene TRBJ2-7; 10 nucleotides match TRBD2. This CDR3 is built from 16 residues. V dropped 1 base and J dropped 7; count of bases not matched to a gene: 10. The germline V gene has CDR1 MRHNA and CDR2 SNTAGT.